A selection of T cell receptor beta chains follows, all from one sample in a study of blood T cell repertoires in COVID-19. Method: immunoSEQ multiplex PCR; TCRdb's copy keeps in-frame clones and lacks some. The sample comprises hundreds of thousands of clones, roughly 87% of which are singletons, and around 3% rests with the top ten. Sequencing input: PBMCs or T cells enriched from blood (not recorded which). The receptor source for this set is a woman in her 30s who had recovered from COVID-19. CDR3s include the opening cysteine and the closing phenylalanine or tryptophan. The D gene is left open where the match is weak. Size tells how often a clone was seen (once, few, many) or the class of an expanded clone, and some rows leave it out.

v_gene	d_gene	j_gene	abundance	CDR3aa	CDR3nt
TRBV19	-	TRBJ1-5	-	CASSISGVGNQPQHF	TGTGCCAGTAGTATTTCGGGGGTGGGCAATCAGCCCCAGCATTTT
TRBV9	-	TRBJ2-5	-	CASSSGIQETQYF	TGTGCCAGCAGCTCCGGGATTCAAGAGACCCAGTACTTC
TRBV29-1	-	TRBJ2-7	-	CSVVTLRLTYEQYF	TGCAGCGTCGTCACACTAAGGTTGACCTACGAGCAGTACTTC
TRBV9	TRBD1	TRBJ2-7	-	CASSHGQGDYEQYF	TGTGCCAGCAGCCATGGACAGGGGGACTACGAGCAGTACTTC
TRBV19	TRBD1	TRBJ2-2	-	CASSIVQGAPGELFF	TGTGCCAGTAGTATAGTACAGGGGGCGCCCGGGGAGCTGTTTTTT
TRBV10-2	TRBD1	TRBJ2-1	-	CASSVDRAYNEQFF	TGCGCCAGCAGTGTGGACAGGGCTTACAATGAGCAGTTCTTC
TRBV30	-	TRBJ2-7	-	CAWSGTVYYEQYF	TGTGCCTGGAGTGGGACAGTTTACTACGAGCAGTACTTC
TRBV14	-	TRBJ1-2	-	CASSQANSGYTF	TGTGCCAGCAGCCAAGCTAACAGCGGCTACACCTTC
TRBV9	TRBD1	TRBJ1-4	-	CASSGGQGEEKLFF	TGTGCCAGCAGCGGAGGACAGGGCGAAGAAAAACTGTTTTTT
TRBV5-1	TRBD2	TRBJ2-5	-	CASSLTSGGGETQYF	TGCGCCAGCAGCTTAACTAGCGGGGGGGGTGAGACCCAGTACTTC
TRBV29-1	-	TRBJ1-1	-	CSVMGITEAFF	TGCAGCGTCATGGGCATCACTGAAGCTTTCTTT
TRBV14	-	TRBJ1-1	-	CASSQEYGDTEAFF	TGTGCCAGCAGCCAAGAATACGGGGACACTGAAGCTTTCTTT
TRBV9	-	TRBJ2-1	-	CASSGLVASDEQFF	TGTGCCAGCAGCGGACTAGTTGCGTCCGATGAGCAGTTCTTC
TRBV10-3	TRBD2	TRBJ2-2	-	CAISESISGSINSAGELFF	TGTGCCATCAGTGAGTCGATTAGCGGGAGTATAAATAGCGCCGGGGAGCTGTTTTTT
TRBV28	TRBD1	TRBJ1-6	-	CASSLVQGASPLHF	TGTGCCAGCAGTTTAGTCCAGGGGGCTTCACCCCTCCACTTT
TRBV24-1	-	TRBJ1-5	few	CATSDVVSNQPQHF	TGTGCCACCAGTGATGTTGTAAGCAATCAGCCCCAGCATTTT
TRBV9	-	TRBJ1-5	-	CASSVTPNQPQHF	TGTGCCAGCAGCGTCACTCCAAATCAGCCCCAGCATTTT
TRBV18	-	TRBJ1-3	-	CASSRGGGNTIYF	TGTGCCAGCTCGAGGGGAGGTGGAAACACCATATATTTT
TRBV10-3	-	TRBJ1-2	-	CAISEGSYGYTF	TGTGCCATCAGTGAAGGGAGCTATGGCTACACCTTC
TRBV6-2/TRBV6-3	TRBD1	TRBJ2-7	once	CASSYPGQGPNEQYF	TGTGCCAGCAGTTACCCAGGACAGGGCCCCAACGAGCAGTACTTC